In this sample, the clone carrying this TCR beta chain turned up a few times. Its antigen remains unknown. This entry is derived from a study of radiotherapy plus CTLA-4 blockade in lung cancer. Receiving focal radiation plus CTLA-4 blockade with ipilimumab were patients who had chemo-refractory metastatic non-small-cell lung cancer. Sequencing used immunoSEQ multiplex PCR; TCRdb keeps in-frame clones, though not all of them. The table lists 35,000 to 45,000 clones, about 85% of them singletons. The CDR3 consists of 14 residues. The germline CDR1 and CDR2 sequences are MNHNY and SVGAGI (reference sequence). V lost 2 bases and J lost 0, with 8 bases in between. The study, taken as a whole, reports: The best predictor of response was reported to be early blood T cell clone dynamics, with interferon-beta. Blood-borne expansion of tumor-derived TCR clones followed radiotherapy plus ipilimumab.

The chain links TRBV6-6 to TRBJ2-7, with D maybe TRBD1 (6 bases). The sequence was collected from a human donor with non-small cell lung cancer who had stable disease on radiotherapy plus ipilimumab. Sequenced material: peripheral blood, taken from a patient treated with radiotherapy plus ipilimumab. The CDR3 is CASSYRDNSYEQYF. As DNA, the CDR3 is TGTGCCAGCAGTTACCGGGACAACTCCTACGAGCAGTACTTC.